These 28 T cell receptor beta chains were all obtained from the same sample, sequenced in a study of T cell repertoires in cytomegalovirus infection (dated by TCRdb to between 2018 and 2021). The sequencer was an Illumina HiSeq 1500. TCRdb ran its own pipeline on the public reads, namely fastp trimming at Q25 and MiXCR clone calling, and kept in-frame beta chains. Rows are combined by CDR3 protein, so each entry shows the most common genes and DNA. The sample records fewer than 550,000 distinct CDR3 sequences, about a third of which are singletons. Of the sample, roughly 13% falls within the top ten clones. Sequencing was done on a sample of PBMCs. These receptors were collected from a human donor in good health (CMV status not recorded). Some clones in this sample may be carry-over from other donors' samples.

This clonotype was found once. A read error may account for a junction end that differs from germline. This chain links TRBV6-2 or TRBV6-3 with TRBJ1-3; a possible D gene is TRBD1 (6 bases). The CDR3 runs 16 residues. Germline values: CDR1 MNHEY, CDR2 SVGEGT. CDR3: CARSGQSGSSGNTIYF. CDR3 DNA: TGTGCCCGCAGTGGACAGTCAGGCTCATCTGGAAACACCATATATTTT.

This clonotype was seen a few times. The J gene is TRBJ2-3, the V gene TRBV9; D remains unclear. The V gene lost 4 bases and the J gene lost 2 bases, with 14 bases spanning the gap. CDR3 length: 15 amino acids. Germline V CDR1 and CDR2: SGDLS, YYNGEE. The CDR3 DNA reads TGTGCCAGCAGCCCCGGATCGAGATACACAGATACGCAGTATTTT. Amino acid sequence: CASSPGSRYTDTQYF.

This clonotype showed up just once. The DNA for the CDR3 is TGTGCCAGCAGTTTTAGCAAACAGGGGGTTCATTACAATGAGCAGTTCTTC. It is translated as CASSFSKQGVHYNEQFF. V and J are TRBV28 and TRBJ2-1; 8 nucleotides align to TRBD1. This CDR3 has 17 residues. Germline V gene data show CDR1 as MDHEN and CDR2 as SYDVKM. The V and J ends lost 3 bases and 4 bases, in that order; junction bases with no gene match: 11.

Comment on this clonotype: Sequence at one end of the junction differs from germline and may be a read error. This chain links TRBV19 with TRBJ1-2, with 8 bases that match TRBD1. This CDR3 has 14 residues. Germline V gene data show CDR1 as LNHDA and CDR2 as SQIVND (reference sequence). Here the CDR3 reads CASSARTGTGPFVF. In nucleotides, the CDR3 is TGTGCCAGTAGTGCCCGAACCGGGACAGGACCATTCGTATTC.

The V and J genes are TRBV20-1 and TRBJ2-5; 9 bases agree with TRBD2. With 7 bases clipped from V and 2 bases from J, the junction kept 14 bases outside the gene matches. The CDR3 length is 16 residues. Germline loops: CDR1 DFQATT, CDR2 SNEGSKA (reference sequence). This chain's CDR3 is CSGGSSAGGLQETQYF. CDR3 nucleotides: TGCAGTGGGGGCTCTTCGGCGGGGGGGTTACAAGAGACCCAGTACTTC.

This clonotype has only a few counts. DNA of the CDR3: TGTGCCAGCAGCGAACTCAGGGGGCTTCACAATGAGCAGTTCTTC. It codes for CASSELRGLHNEQFF. The chain combines TRBV7-8 with TRBJ2-1, with 8 nucleotides matching TRBD1. Per germline, CDR1 SGHVS and CDR2 FQNEAQ. V gave up 5 bases and J gave up 5 bases; unmatched junction bases: 8. The CDR3 spans 15 residues.

There are many counts of this clonotype. The chain uses TRBV27 and TRBJ2-2; 11 bases map to TRBD1. Germline CDR1 is MNHEY and CDR2 is SMNVEV (reference sequence). The V gene end was trimmed by 3 bases and the J gene end by 5 bases; junction bases not matched to a gene: 14. CDR3 length: 19 amino acids. CDR3 sequence: CASSFRLDRGLFETGELFF. The CDR3 DNA reads TGTGCCAGCAGTTTTCGATTGGACAGGGGGCTATTCGAAACCGGGGAGCTGTTTTTT.

In its sample, this clonotype was seen a few times. The chain recombines TRBV5-1 with TRBJ2-3, with D perhaps matching TRBD2 (6 bases). The CDR3 length is 13 residues. The V gene lost 7 bases and the J gene lost 6 bases, with 15 bases spanning the gap. Germline V gene lookup returns CDR1 SGHRS and CDR2 YFSETQ. The CDR3 nucleotides are TGCGCCAGCCAAACGGGACGGGGGGATACGCAGTATTTT. It is translated as CASQTGRGDTQYF.

This clonotype was detected ten times or more. V and J are TRBV29-1 and TRBJ2-3; no definite D call. There are 11 residues in the CDR3. Germline CDR1 is SQVTM and CDR2 is ANQGSEA. The ends were cut back, 6 bases at V and 0 bases at J, with 4 bases in the middle. CDR3 residues: CSVTSTDTQYF. In DNA form, the CDR3 reads TGCAGCGTGACTAGCACAGATACGCAGTATTTT.

Concerning this clonotype: This likely comes from a read error, as the CDR3 has no conserved phenylalanine or tryptophan at its end. The J gene is TRBJ2-7, the V gene TRBV6-2 or TRBV6-3; the D is unclear. The CDR3 length is 12 residues. Per germline, CDR1 MNHEY and CDR2 SVGEGT. Deletions cut 3 bases from V and 2 bases from J, with 5 bases between. The CDR3 region is CASSYLPYEQYC. The CDR3 DNA follows: TGTGCCAGCAGTTATCTCCCCTACGAGCAGTACTGC.

This clonotype turned up a few times. The V gene is TRBV19, the J gene TRBJ1-6; D unclear. Trimming removed 2 bases at V and 6 bases at J, with 5 bases between. This CDR3 region has 13 residues. The germline V gene has CDR1 LNHDA and CDR2 SQIVND (reference sequence). DNA for the CDR3: TGTGCCAGTAGTATAATGGGTAATTCACCCCTCCACTTT. Its protein is CASSIMGNSPLHF. Combining the CDR3 with reference TRBV19 and TRBJ1-6 gives the whole variable domain DGGITQSPKYLFRKEGQNVTLSCEQNLNHDAMYWYRQDPGQGLRLIYYSQIVNDFQKGDIAEGYSVSREKKESFPLTVTSAQKNPTAFYLCASSIMGNSPLHFGNGTRLTVT.

This sequence joins TRBV6-2 or TRBV6-3 and TRBJ2-3; D is possibly TRBD2 (6 bases). CDR1 is MNHEY and CDR2 is SVGEGT in the germline V gene. V gave up 4 bases and J gave up 0 bases, with 8 bases separating them. The CDR3 has 14 amino acids. The CDR3 loop is CASSWSGSTDTQYF. The CDR3, as DNA: TGTGCCAGCAGTTGGAGCGGGAGCACAGATACGCAGTATTTT.

In regard to this clonotype: An end of the junction differs from the germline gene, which may be a read error. This rearrangement joins TRBV7-9 to TRBJ1-6; tentatively, D is TRBD1 (5 bases). This CDR3 contains 15 residues. Germline V gene lookup returns CDR1 SEHNR and CDR2 FQNEAQ (reference sequence). The CDR3 DNA follows: TGTGCCAGCAGCTTAGTGGCAGGGAATAATTCACCGCTCCCCTTT. The encoded protein is CASSLVAGNNSPLPF. The variable domain in full, with the rest retrieved from reference TRBV7-9 and TRBJ1-6, is DTGVSQNPRHKITKRGQNVTFRCDPISEHNRLYWYRQTLGQGPEFLTYFQNEAQLEKSRLLSDRFSAERPKGSFSTLEIQRTEQGDSAMYLCASSLVAGNNSPLPFGNGTRLTVT.

The CDR3 bases are TGTGCCAGCAATAGCAGATACAGGGGTGATGCCACAGATACGCAGTATTTT. Protein product: CASNSRYRGDATDTQYF. The chain is built from TRBV6-2 or TRBV6-3 and TRBJ2-3, with 7 positions matching TRBD1. Germline-derived CDR1 and CDR2 are MNHEY and SVGEGT. Trimming at V came to 7 bases and at J to 2 bases, leaving 15 bases not matched to a gene. The CDR3 has 17 amino acids.

With respect to this clonotype: A read error may explain this, as a much larger clone is one base away. The V and J genes are TRBV7-2 and TRBJ1-5; TRBD1 matches 7 bases. Germline lookup yields CDR1 SGHTA and CDR2 FQGNSA. This CDR3 contains 16 residues. CDR3 DNA sequence: TGTGCCAGCAGCTTACCCGGGACAGATAGCAATCAGCCCCAGCCTTTT. This gives the protein CASSLPGTDSNQPQPF.

V usage is TRBV20-1 and J usage is TRBJ2-7, with D tentatively TRBD1 or TRBD2 (5 bases each). CDR3 length: 13 amino acids. Deletions cut 3 bases from V and 3 bases from J, with 12 bases between. Per germline, CDR1 DFQATT and CDR2 SNEGSKA (reference sequence). The CDR3 sequence is CSASSRENYEQYF. In DNA form, the CDR3 reads TGCAGTGCTAGTTCCAGGGAGAACTACGAGCAGTACTTC.

This clonotype has only a few counts. The rearrangement joins TRBV12-3 or TRBV12-4 to TRBJ1-1, with D possibly TRBD1 on 6 matching bases. V dropped 7 bases and J dropped 5 bases, with 11 bases sitting between them. The CDR3 length is 12 residues. The chain's CDR3 is CASNKGGTEAFF. The CDR3 nucleotides read TGTGCCAGCAATAAAGGGGGGACTGAAGCTTTCTTT.

The chain is built from TRBV4-3 and TRBJ2-2, with D possibly matching TRBD1 (5 bases). Trimming shortened V by 0 bases and J by 6 bases, and 14 bases separated the two germline ends. CDR3 size: 16 residues. The germline V gene encodes CDR1 LGHNA and CDR2 YSLEER. The CDR3 coding sequence is TGCGCCAGCAGCCAAGATGGTCTGGTCAGGGCCGGGGAGCTGTTTTTT. Protein: CASSQDGLVRAGELFF.

V and J are TRBV7-2 and TRBJ2-5, with 9 bases lining up with TRBD2. Losses at the gene ends were 5 bases for V and 7 bases for J; bases not matched to a gene: 14. Germline V CDR1 and CDR2: SGHTA, FQGNSA. This CDR3 has 16 amino acids. CDR3 sequence: CASSVPSGDLSGTQYF. CDR3 coding DNA: TGTGCCAGCAGCGTACCTAGCGGGGACCTATCGGGGACCCAGTACTTC.

This clonotype was recorded a few times. The V call is TRBV20-1, the J call TRBJ2-7; 9 bases agree with TRBD2. V lost 6 bases and J lost 3; bases outside the gene matches: 9. This CDR3 is built from 14 residues. Germline loops: CDR1 DFQATT, CDR2 SNEGSKA (reference sequence). In nucleotides, the CDR3 is TGCAGTGCCCTAAGCGGGGGGAACCTCTACGAGCAGTACTTC. Encoded protein: CSALSGGNLYEQYF.

This chain joins TRBV14 and TRBJ1-3; tentatively, D is TRBD1 (5 bases). There are 16 residues in the CDR3. The germline V gene encodes CDR1 SGHDN and CDR2 FVKESK. V dropped 5 bases and J dropped 0 bases, with 14 bases sitting between them. The CDR3 spells CASSTDGTYSGNTIYF. CDR3 DNA sequence: TGTGCCAGCAGCACAGACGGGACCTACTCTGGAAACACCATATATTTT. The whole variable domain, remainder taken from reference TRBV14 and TRBJ1-3, is EAGVTQFPSHSVIEKGQTVTLRCDPISGHDNLYWYRRVMGKEIKFLLHFVKESKQDESGMPNNRFLAERTGGTYSTLKVQPAELEDSGVYFCASSTDGTYSGNTIYFGEGSWLTVV.

V usage is TRBV20-1 and J usage is TRBJ2-3; D may be TRBD1 (6 bases). Germline V gene lookup returns CDR1 DFQATT and CDR2 SNEGSKA (reference sequence). CDR3 length: 17 amino acids. V lost 0 bases and J 0 bases, leaving 16 bases between the germline ends. For the CDR3, the DNA is TGCAGTGCTAGAGATCCCGGGACAATCCAGAGCACAGATACGCAGTATTTT. It translates to CSARDPGTIQSTDTQYF.

The CDR3 spells CASSATTSGGPGGVADTQYF. The CDR3 region has the DNA TGTGCCAGCAGTGCTACGACTAGCGGGGGGCCGGGAGGGGTGGCGGATACGCAGTATTTT. The chain couples TRBV5-4 to TRBJ2-3; 13 positions agree with TRBD2. The germline gives CDR1 SGHNT, CDR2 YYREEE (reference sequence). The trim removed 5 bases at V and 6 bases at J, leaving 21 bases unmatched. This CDR3 has 20 residues.

This clonotype has ten or more counts. The chain recombines TRBV7-2 with TRBJ2-2, with D tentatively TRBD1 (5 bases). From germline, CDR1 is SGHTA and CDR2 FQGNSA. V gave up 8 bases and J gave up 4 bases, with 20 bases separating them. The CDR3 is 16 amino acids. CDR3 amino acids: CASRAGLIVATGELFF. In DNA, the CDR3 is TGTGCCAGCCGGGCAGGGTTAATCGTGGCCACCGGGGAGCTGTTTTTT.

This chain links TRBV3-1 with TRBJ1-2; 7 nucleotides agree with TRBD1. CDR3 length: 17 residues. J lost 4 bases, V lost 4 bases, and 15 bases had no gene match. Per the germline V gene, CDR1 is LGHDT and CDR2 is YNNKEL (reference sequence). The CDR3 spells CASSPATGGGNGYGYTF. In nucleotides, the CDR3 is TGTGCCAGCAGCCCCGCCACCGGAGGGGGCAACGGCTATGGCTACACCTTC.

This clonotype was observed a handful of times. This rearrangement joins TRBV2 to TRBJ1-5; TRBD1 is a possible D gene (6 bases). The CDR3 sequence is 15 residues long. V was pared by 4 bases and J by 1 base, with 11 bases between. CDR1 is SNHLY and CDR2 is FYNNEI in the germline V gene. The CDR3 nucleotides are TGTGCCAGCAGTGGGAACAGGGAGAGCAATCAGCCCCAGCATTTT. It translates to CASSGNRESNQPQHF.

CDR3 sequence (DNA): TGTGCCAGCAGATTGACGGGGGGGCCCCAGCATTTT. It encodes CASRLTGGPQHF. This chain connects TRBV7-2 to TRBJ1-5; D possibly corresponds to TRBD1 (5 bases). V lost 6 bases to trimming and J lost 9 bases, with 12 bases between them. There are 12 residues in the CDR3. Germline CDR1 and CDR2: SGHTA and FQGNSA. The full variable domain, with the rest looked up from reference TRBV7-2 and TRBJ1-5, is GAGVSQSPSNKVTEKGKDVELRCDPISGHTALYWYRQSLGQGLEFLIYFQGNSAPDKSGLPSDRFSAERTGGSVSTLTIQRTQQEDSAVYLCASRLTGGPQHFGDGTRLSIL.

CDR3 protein: CASSATGGLDTEAFF. CDR3 nucleotides: TGTGCCAGCAGCGCTACAGGGGGCCTCGACACTGAAGCTTTCTTT. The rearrangement uses TRBV9 and TRBJ1-1; TRBD1 matches 9 bases. The germline V gene encodes CDR1 SGDLS and CDR2 YYNGEE. Trimming removed 3 bases from V and 3 bases from J; junction bases left unmatched: 6. The CDR3 extends over 15 amino acids.